Here is one TCR beta chain with its context. Sequenced by immunoSEQ multiplex PCR; TCRdb stores in-frame clones only, minus some. Of just over 350,000 clones in the sample, under 95% were seen once. The sample belongs to a study of Ad26.COV2.S vaccination and SARS-CoV-2 variants. Germline V gives CDR1 SGHDT, CDR2 YYEEEE. V was cut by 2 bases and J by 6 bases, with 8 bases left in between. The length of the CDR3 is 12 residues. Source: peripheral blood, taken after recovery from COVID-19. This TCR derives from a human donor who had recovered from COVID-19. The V and J genes are TRBV5-6 and TRBJ1-1; a weak D match, TRBD1 (5 bases). CDR3 nucleotides: TGTGCCAGCAGCTTCGGGACTGCTGAAGCTTTCTTT. Residues: CASSFGTAEAFF.